The rows below give T cell receptor beta chains drawn from one sample of a study of T cell responses to AZD1222 COVID-19 vaccine. The assay was immunoSEQ multiplex PCR, and TCRdb's table has in-frame clones only and misses some. This sample has about 150,000 clones, with about 88% found just once. Sequences were derived from peripheral blood, sampled on day 0 of AZD1222 vaccination. All receptors come from an adult in good health. CDR3s include the opening cysteine and the closing phenylalanine or tryptophan. D genes are given only for firm matches. Clone size is shown for a subset of rows, as once, few, many or a class of expanded clone.

cdr3_nt cdr3_aa j_call v_call clone_size d_call
TGCAGTGCCCGAACCCGGGATACGCAGTATTTT CSARTRDTQYF TRBJ2-3 TRBV20-1 NA NA
TGTGCCAGCAGCGAGCAGGGGGCCGGAGGGCAGCCCCAGCATTTT CASSEQGAGGQPQHF TRBJ1-5 TRBV9 NA TRBD1
TGCGCCAGCAGCCAAGATCCAGGACACTACAATGAGCAGTTCTTC CASSQDPGHYNEQFF TRBJ2-1 TRBV4-3 once NA
TGCGCCAGCAGCGGACAGGGGGCCGGGAACACTGAAGCTTTCTTT CASSGQGAGNTEAFF TRBJ1-1 TRBV5-1 NA TRBD1
TGTGCCAGCAGCTACCCTCCCACAGATACGCAGTATTTT CASSYPPTDTQYF TRBJ2-3 TRBV7-6 NA NA
TGTGCCAGCAGCCCCCAGGGGAGGCCTGAAGCTTTCTTT CASSPQGRPEAFF TRBJ1-1 TRBV7-9 NA NA
TGTGCCAGCAGCCAAATTACAGCCGATGGCTACACCTTC CASSQITADGYTF TRBJ1-2 TRBV3-1/TRBV3-2 NA NA
TGTGCCATCAGTGAAACACAAGGACTAGCATCAGATACGCAGTATTTT CAISETQGLASDTQYF TRBJ2-3 TRBV10-3 NA TRBD2
TGCAGCGTGGATGTAGCGGACAATGAGCAGTTCTTC CSVDVADNEQFF TRBJ2-1 TRBV29-1 NA NA
TGTGCCAGCAGTGTAAGAACAGGGAGGTATGGGGAAAAACTGTTTTTT CASSVRTGRYGEKLFF TRBJ1-4 TRBV27 NA NA
TGTGCCAGCAGCTTGACCCCTTCAACTAATGAAAAACTGTTTTTT CASSLTPSTNEKLFF TRBJ1-4 TRBV5-6 NA NA
TGTGCCAGCAGCCCGTCAGGTATAGCGGGGGTCCACAATGAGCAGTTCTTC CASSPSGIAGVHNEQFF TRBJ2-1 TRBV6-2/TRBV6-3 once TRBD2
TGTGCCAGCAGCCAAGGCGTGATGCAGCCCCAGCATTTT CASSQGVMQPQHF TRBJ1-5 TRBV3-1/TRBV3-2 NA NA
TGTGCCAGCAGCCAATCTCTGGGGAACTATGGCTACACCTTC CASSQSLGNYGYTF TRBJ1-2 TRBV16 NA NA
TGTGCCAGCAGCTTAGATCATAATCAGCCCCAGCATTTT CASSLDHNQPQHF TRBJ1-5 TRBV11-2 NA NA
TGTGCCAGCAGCACTAGGGCAAACTATGGCTACACCTTC CASSTRANYGYTF TRBJ1-2 TRBV7-2 once NA
TGCGCCACCCGACAGGTCCCAGCCAAAAACATTCAGTACTTC CATRQVPAKNIQYF TRBJ2-4 TRBV10-1 NA NA
TGTGCCAGCAGCTTATCCTGGGGTCCTAGCACAGATACGCAGTATTTT CASSLSWGPSTDTQYF TRBJ2-3 TRBV7-6 NA NA
TGTGCCAGCAACCCGTCCCGGGGGGGCGGATACGAGCAGTACTTC CASNPSRGGGYEQYF TRBJ2-7 TRBV7-2 NA TRBD2
TGTGCCAGCAGCTTCATTCCAGGGCCAGATACGCAGTATTTT CASSFIPGPDTQYF TRBJ2-3 TRBV7-9 NA NA
TGTGCCAGCAGTCGTACACCCTCCGGGACAGGGAGCCTCGATAACACTGAAGCTTTCTTT CASSRTPSGTGSLDNTEAFF TRBJ1-1 TRBV3-1/TRBV3-2 NA TRBD1
TGTGCCAGCAGCTTAAATAGCGGGGGGGAGCAGTACTTC CASSLNSGGEQYF TRBJ2-7 TRBV7-2 NA TRBD2